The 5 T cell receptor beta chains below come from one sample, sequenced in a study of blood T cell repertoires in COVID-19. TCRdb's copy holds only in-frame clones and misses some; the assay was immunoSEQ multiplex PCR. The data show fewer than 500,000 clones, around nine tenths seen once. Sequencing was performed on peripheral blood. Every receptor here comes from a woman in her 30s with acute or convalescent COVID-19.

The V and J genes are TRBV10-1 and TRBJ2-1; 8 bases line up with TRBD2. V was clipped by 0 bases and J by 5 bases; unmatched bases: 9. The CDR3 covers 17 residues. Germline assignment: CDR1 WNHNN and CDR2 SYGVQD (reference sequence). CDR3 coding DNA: TGCGCCAGCAGTGAGTCATATGGAGGCGGGGGGAACAATGAGCAGTTCTTC. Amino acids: CASSESYGGGGNNEQFF.

For the CDR3, the DNA is TGTGCCAGCAGCCCCCGACAGGGAATCATGAACACTGAAGCTTTCTTT. Amino acid sequence: CASSPRQGIMNTEAFF. The V gene is TRBV7-9, the J gene TRBJ1-1, with 7 nucleotides matching TRBD1. The CDR3 covers 16 residues. Trimming cost V 5 bases and J 0 bases; bases outside gene matches: 9. CDR1 and CDR2 (germline): SEHNR, FQNEAQ (reference sequence).

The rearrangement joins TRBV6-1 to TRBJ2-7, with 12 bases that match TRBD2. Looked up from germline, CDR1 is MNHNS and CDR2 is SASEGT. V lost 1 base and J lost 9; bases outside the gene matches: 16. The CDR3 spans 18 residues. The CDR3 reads CASSEGLSGLAGPPGQYF. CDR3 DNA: TGTGCCAGCAGTGAAGGATTGAGTGGACTAGCGGGGCCGCCGGGGCAGTACTTC.

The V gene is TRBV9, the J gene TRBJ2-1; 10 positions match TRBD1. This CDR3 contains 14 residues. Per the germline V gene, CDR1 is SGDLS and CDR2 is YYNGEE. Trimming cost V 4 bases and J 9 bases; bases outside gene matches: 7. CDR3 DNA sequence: TGTGCCAGCAGCCCGTGGGACAGGGGTCGTGAGCAGTTCTTC. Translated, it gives CASSPWDRGREQFF.

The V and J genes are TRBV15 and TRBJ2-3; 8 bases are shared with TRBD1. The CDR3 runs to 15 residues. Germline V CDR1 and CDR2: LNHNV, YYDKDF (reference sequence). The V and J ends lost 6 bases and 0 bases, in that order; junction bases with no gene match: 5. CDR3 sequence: CATRHGQGSTDTQYF. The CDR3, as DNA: TGTGCCACCAGACACGGACAGGGAAGCACAGATACGCAGTATTTT.